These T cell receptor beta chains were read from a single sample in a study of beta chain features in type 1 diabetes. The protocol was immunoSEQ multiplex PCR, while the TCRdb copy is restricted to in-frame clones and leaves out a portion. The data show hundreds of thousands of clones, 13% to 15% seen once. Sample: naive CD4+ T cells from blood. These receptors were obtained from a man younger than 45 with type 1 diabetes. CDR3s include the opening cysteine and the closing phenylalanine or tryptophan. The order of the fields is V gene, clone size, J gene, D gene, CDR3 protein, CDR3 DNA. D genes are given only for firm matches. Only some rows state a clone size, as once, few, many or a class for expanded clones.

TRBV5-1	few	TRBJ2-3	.	CASAPGLTYTDTQYF	TGCGCCAGTGCCCCGGGACTTACCTACACAGATACGCAGTATTTT
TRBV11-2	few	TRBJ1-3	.	CASSFSGITSGNTIYF	TGTGCCAGCAGCTTTTCAGGGATAACCTCTGGAAACACCATATATTTT
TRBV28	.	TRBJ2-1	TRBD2	CASSRSGTSGRNEQFF	TGTGCCAGCAGTCGCTCCGGGACTAGCGGGAGAAATGAGCAGTTCTTC
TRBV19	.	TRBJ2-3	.	CASSTFGRADTQYF	TGTGCCAGTAGCACCTTCGGGCGGGCAGATACGCAGTATTTT
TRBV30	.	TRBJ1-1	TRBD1	CAWSWTGNTEAFF	TGTGCCTGGAGTTGGACAGGGAACACTGAAGCTTTCTTT
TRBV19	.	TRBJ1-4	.	CASSIARQARGKLFF	TGTGCCAGTAGTATCGCGCGACAGGCCAGGGGAAAACTGTTTTTT
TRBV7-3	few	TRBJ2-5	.	CASSLQPAPGAKEETQYF	TGTGCCAGCAGCTTACAACCCGCCCCAGGGGCGAAAGAAGAGACCCAGTACTTC
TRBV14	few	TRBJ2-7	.	CASSHSFEQYF	TGTGCCAGCAGTCACTCGTTCGAGCAGTACTTC
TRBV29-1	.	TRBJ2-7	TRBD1	CSVEPTGDRGQYF	TGCAGCGTTGAACCCACAGGGGACCGGGGGCAGTACTTC
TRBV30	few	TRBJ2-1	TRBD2	CAWVGLAGGSYNEQFF	TGTGCCTGGGTGGGACTAGCGGGAGGGTCCTACAATGAGCAGTTCTTC
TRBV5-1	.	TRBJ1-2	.	CASSLAGNSEHYGYTF	TGCGCCAGCAGCTTGGCCGGGAACAGTGAACACTATGGCTACACCTTC
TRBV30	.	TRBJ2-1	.	CAWSVRLQGEQFF	TGTGCCTGGAGTGTTAGGCTACAGGGTGAGCAGTTCTTC
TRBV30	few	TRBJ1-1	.	CAWSVPWLAITEAFF	TGTGCCTGGAGTGTACCGTGGCTGGCAATCACTGAAGCTTTCTTT
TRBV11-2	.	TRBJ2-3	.	CASSPDSEQYF	TGTGCCAGCAGCCCGGACTCCGAGCAGTATTTT
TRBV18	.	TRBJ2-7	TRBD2	CASSPSGTSGVNEQYF	TGTGCCAGCTCACCCTCCGGGACTAGCGGGGTAAACGAGCAGTACTTC
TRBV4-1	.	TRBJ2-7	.	CASSQGPGVREQYF	TGCGCCAGCAGCCAAGGCCCGGGAGTTCGCGAGCAGTACTTC